This T cell receptor beta chain was captured in a study of shared T cell receptors in the human thymus. Method: immunoSEQ multiplex PCR; TCRdb's copy keeps in-frame clones and lacks some. This table holds hundreds of thousands of clones, around 87% found once. CDR3 length: 13 amino acids. CDR1 and CDR2 from the germline V gene are GTSNPN and SVGIG (reference sequence). Losses at the gene ends were 2 bases for V and 5 bases for J; bases not matched to a gene: 4. In addition, the sample was reused for a study of human thymus T cells. From that paper: Corrective surgery for congenital heart defects was being performed on the healthy Finnish infants who were the donors. Thymus tissue for the work was resected from patients undergoing corrective heart surgery. Within thymic and blood repertoires, V and J gene usage appeared to be biased. As related research reported, thymic repertoires overlapped highly among unrelated individuals.

This sequence was found in a boy under two years old with a congenital heart defect. The source material was thymocytes. V usage is TRBV30 and J usage is TRBJ1-1; 8 bases are a match to TRBD1. The CDR3 coding sequence is TGTGCCTGGAGTTCAGGGGGCGAGACTGAAGCTTTCTTT. Protein product: CAWSSGGETEAFF.